These T cell receptor beta chains were read from a single sample in a study of identical twins. MiXCR, applied by TCRdb to the 5' RACE reads, yields one record per CDR3 protein. The table shows 500,000 to 650,000 distinct CDR3 sequences, with just over 7% occurring only once. Separately, the same data were catalogued under a study of yellow fever vaccine responses in identical twins.

Sequences were obtained from PBMCs. The receptor source for this set is a woman under 30 in good health. Both conserved end residues are part of each CDR3. Each record gives: J gene, clone size, D gene, V gene, CDR3 protein, CDR3 DNA. D genes are given only for firm matches. Clone size is shown for a subset of rows, as once, few, many or a class of expanded clone.

j_call: TRBJ2-1
clone_size: many
d_call: .
v_call: TRBV12-3/TRBV12-4
cdr3_aa: CASRPRNNEQFF
cdr3_nt: TGTGCCAGCAGGCCCCGGAACAATGAGCAGTTCTTC

j_call: TRBJ2-1
clone_size: .
d_call: TRBD2
v_call: TRBV11-2
cdr3_aa: CASSRDSGRSNNEQFF
cdr3_nt: TGTGCCAGCAGTCGCGATAGCGGGCGCTCTAACAATGAGCAGTTCTTC

j_call: TRBJ1-4
clone_size: .
d_call: TRBD1
v_call: TRBV7-6
cdr3_aa: CASSPRGSANEKLFF
cdr3_nt: TGTGCCAGCAGCCCCAGGGGGAGTGCTAATGAAAAACTGTTTTTT

j_call: TRBJ2-5
clone_size: .
d_call: TRBD1
v_call: TRBV5-1
cdr3_aa: CASSEGQAGETQYF
cdr3_nt: TGCGCCAGCAGCGAGGGACAGGCGGGCGAGACCCAGTACTTC

j_call: TRBJ2-1
clone_size: .
d_call: .
v_call: TRBV7-3
cdr3_aa: CASSWGAETSYNEQFF
cdr3_nt: TGTGCCAGTAGCTGGGGGGCGGAGACCTCCTACAATGAGCAGTTCTTC

j_call: TRBJ2-7
clone_size: few
d_call: TRBD1
v_call: TRBV6-1
cdr3_aa: CASSEDRGYDEQYF
cdr3_nt: TGTGCCAGCAGTGAGGACAGGGGGTACGACGAGCAGTACTTC

j_call: TRBJ2-3
clone_size: .
d_call: TRBD2
v_call: TRBV15
cdr3_aa: CATSRDSPGLAGVTDTQYF
cdr3_nt: TGTGCCACCAGCAGAGATTCCCCAGGACTAGCGGGTGTAACAGATACGCAGTATTTT

j_call: TRBJ1-5
clone_size: .
d_call: .
v_call: TRBV10-3
cdr3_aa: CAINETPNQPQHF
cdr3_nt: TGTGCCATCAATGAGACACCGAATCAGCCCCAGCATTTT

j_call: TRBJ1-1
clone_size: few
d_call: .
v_call: TRBV12-3/TRBV12-4
cdr3_aa: CASTEGGSEAFF
cdr3_nt: TGTGCCAGCACTGAGGGGGGTTCTGAAGCTTTCTTT

j_call: TRBJ1-6
clone_size: few
d_call: .
v_call: TRBV7-6
cdr3_aa: CASSLWPGDNSPLHF
cdr3_nt: TGTGCCAGCAGCTTATGGCCAGGGGATAATTCACCCCTCCACTTT

j_call: TRBJ1-2
clone_size: .
d_call: TRBD1
v_call: TRBV2
cdr3_aa: CASSPPTGVWYGYTF
cdr3_nt: TGTGCCAGCAGTCCGCCCACAGGGGTTTGGTATGGCTACACCTTC

j_call: TRBJ2-7
clone_size: few
d_call: .
v_call: TRBV12-3/TRBV12-4
cdr3_aa: CASSPRVFPYEQYF
cdr3_nt: TGTGCCAGCAGCCCCCGGGTGTTTCCCTACGAGCAGTACTTC

j_call: TRBJ2-2
clone_size: many
d_call: TRBD2
v_call: TRBV4-1
cdr3_aa: CASSQGLRGAGELFF
cdr3_nt: TGCGCCAGCAGCCAAGGTCTCCGGGGGGCCGGGGAGCTGTTTTTT

j_call: TRBJ1-5
clone_size: .
d_call: .
v_call: TRBV12-3/TRBV12-4
cdr3_aa: CASSFGGQNQPQHF
cdr3_nt: TGTGCCAGCAGTTTTGGCGGGCAGAATCAGCCCCAGCATTTT

j_call: TRBJ2-2
clone_size: few
d_call: TRBD2
v_call: TRBV5-1
cdr3_aa: CASSLVTSGAGELFF
cdr3_nt: TGCGCCAGCAGCTTGGTCACTAGCGGGGCCGGGGAGCTGTTTTTT

j_call: TRBJ2-7
clone_size: many
d_call: .
v_call: TRBV12-3/TRBV12-4
cdr3_aa: CASTQDANYEQYF
cdr3_nt: TGTGCCAGCACCCAAGACGCGAACTACGAGCAGTACTTC

j_call: TRBJ2-3
clone_size: .
d_call: .
v_call: TRBV6-1
cdr3_aa: CASTLARGFTDTQYF
cdr3_nt: TGTGCCAGCACCCTAGCCCGGGGCTTCACAGATACGCAGTATTTT

j_call: TRBJ1-5
clone_size: .
d_call: .
v_call: TRBV12-3/TRBV12-4
cdr3_aa: CASSFVQGSQPQHF
cdr3_nt: TGTGCCAGCAGTTTTGTCCAGGGCAGTCAGCCCCAGCATTTT

j_call: TRBJ2-5
clone_size: few
d_call: .
v_call: TRBV25-1
cdr3_aa: CASSTGTLETQYF
cdr3_nt: TGTGCCAGCAGCACCGGGACTCTAGAGACCCAGTACTTC

j_call: TRBJ1-1
clone_size: few
d_call: .
v_call: TRBV29-1
cdr3_aa: CSVAASTRTAEAFF
cdr3_nt: TGCAGCGTTGCCGCCTCCACCCGAACGGCTGAAGCTTTCTTT

j_call: TRBJ1-4
clone_size: many
d_call: .
v_call: TRBV9
cdr3_aa: CASSVGGGAANEKLFF
cdr3_nt: TGTGCCAGCAGCGTAGGGGGTGGAGCGGCGAATGAAAAACTGTTTTTT

j_call: TRBJ2-5
clone_size: many
d_call: .
v_call: TRBV3-1
cdr3_aa: CASSQNAGGETQYF
cdr3_nt: TGTGCCAGCAGCCAAAATGCTGGGGGAGAGACCCAGTACTTC

j_call: TRBJ1-3
clone_size: few
d_call: .
v_call: TRBV12-3/TRBV12-4
cdr3_aa: CASSYLGGHGNTIYF
cdr3_nt: TGTGCCAGCAGTTACCTTGGGGGCCATGGAAACACCATATATTTT

j_call: TRBJ2-2
clone_size: many
d_call: .
v_call: TRBV6-5
cdr3_aa: CASSYRWLESGELFF
cdr3_nt: TGTGCCAGCAGTTACAGGTGGCTAGAGTCCGGGGAGCTGTTTTTT

j_call: TRBJ2-1
clone_size: few
d_call: TRBD2
v_call: TRBV20-1
cdr3_aa: CSAPVAGVRNEQFF
cdr3_nt: TGCAGTGCTCCGGTGGCGGGAGTTCGCAATGAGCAGTTCTTC

j_call: TRBJ2-1
clone_size: .
d_call: .
v_call: TRBV12-3/TRBV12-4
cdr3_aa: CASTRSGGEQFF
cdr3_nt: TGTGCCAGCACCCGAAGTGGCGGGGAGCAGTTCTTC

j_call: TRBJ1-4
clone_size: .
d_call: TRBD1
v_call: TRBV7-2
cdr3_aa: CASSFHPTGAPEKLFF
cdr3_nt: TGTGCCAGCAGCTTTCATCCGACAGGGGCCCCCGAAAAACTGTTTTTT

j_call: TRBJ2-3
clone_size: .
d_call: .
v_call: TRBV28
cdr3_aa: CASSRGSPWNTQYF
cdr3_nt: TGTGCCAGCAGCCGCGGGTCCCCTTGGAATACGCAGTATTTT

j_call: TRBJ2-7
clone_size: few
d_call: .
v_call: TRBV29-1
cdr3_aa: CSVEDEAGYEQYF
cdr3_nt: TGCAGCGTTGAAGATGAGGCAGGGTACGAGCAGTACTTC